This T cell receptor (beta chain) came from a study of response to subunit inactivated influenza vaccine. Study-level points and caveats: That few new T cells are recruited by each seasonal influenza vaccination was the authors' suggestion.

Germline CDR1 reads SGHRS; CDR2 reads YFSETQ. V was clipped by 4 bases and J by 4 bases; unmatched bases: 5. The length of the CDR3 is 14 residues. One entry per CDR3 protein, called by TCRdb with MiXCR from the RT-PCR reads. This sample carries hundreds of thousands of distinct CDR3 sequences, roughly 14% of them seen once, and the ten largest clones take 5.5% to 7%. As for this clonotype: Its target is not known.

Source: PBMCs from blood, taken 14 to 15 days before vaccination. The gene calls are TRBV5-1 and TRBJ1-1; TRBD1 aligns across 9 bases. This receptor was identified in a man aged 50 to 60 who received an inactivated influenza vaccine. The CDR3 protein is CASSGQGPGTEAFF. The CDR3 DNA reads TGCGCCAGCAGCGGACAGGGGCCAGGCACTGAAGCTTTCTTT.